The source of this TCR beta chain is a study of cytomegalovirus exposure and HLA in healthy donors. Findings of the study overall: Later analysis demonstrated an association between a missense DCLRE1C variant and TCR beta V- and J-gene trimming. Overall, around 150 TCR beta chains were annotated as cytomegalovirus-associated.

A multiplex PCR was run with 60 Vbeta primers and 13 Jbeta primers. The table came from immunoSEQ multiplex PCR; TCRdb's copy has only in-frame clones and leaves some out. The table includes 150,000 to 250,000 clones, 60% to 85% detected once. Germline CDR1 and CDR2: MNHEY and SVGAGI. The ends lost 7 bases at V and 2 bases at J; junction bases unmatched: 4. This CDR3 region has 13 residues. Only one count was recorded for this clone. Its specificity is not known. The chain links TRBV6-5 to TRBJ1-2, with 7 bases identical to TRBD1. Sample: PBMCs. This receptor was taken from a girl aged 5-17 years in good health and CMV-seropositive. The chain's CDR3 is CASTDRANYGYTF. The CDR3 DNA reads TGTGCCAGCACCGACAGGGCGAACTATGGCTACACCTTC.